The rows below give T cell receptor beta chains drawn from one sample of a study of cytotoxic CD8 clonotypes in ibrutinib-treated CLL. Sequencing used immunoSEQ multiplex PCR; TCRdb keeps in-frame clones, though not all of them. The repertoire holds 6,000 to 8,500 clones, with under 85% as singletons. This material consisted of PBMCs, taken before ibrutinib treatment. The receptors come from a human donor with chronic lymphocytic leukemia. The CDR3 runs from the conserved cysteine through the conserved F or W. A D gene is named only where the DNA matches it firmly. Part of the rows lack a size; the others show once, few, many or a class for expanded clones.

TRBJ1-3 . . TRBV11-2 CASSLGLGGGVLTNTIYF
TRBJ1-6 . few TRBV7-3 CASSLTGGWNSPLHF
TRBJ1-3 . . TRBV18 CASSPQTGGGTIYF
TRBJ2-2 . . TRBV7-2 CASSKVRGGFGELFF
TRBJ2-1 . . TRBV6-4 CASSGGKQFF
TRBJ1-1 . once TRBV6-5 CASSYSWNTEAFF
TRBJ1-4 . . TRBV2 CASSEAPMGGVGKLFF
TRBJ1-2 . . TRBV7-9 CASTRDYGYTF
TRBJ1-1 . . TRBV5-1 CASSLFGAEAFF
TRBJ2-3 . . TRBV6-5 CASSNRDSTDTQYF
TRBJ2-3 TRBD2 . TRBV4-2 CASSQPTSGRSSDTQYF
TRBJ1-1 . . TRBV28 CASSGVITEAFF
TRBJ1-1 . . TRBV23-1 CAGENLNSRIEVNTEAFF
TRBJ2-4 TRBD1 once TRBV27 CASYRLGQGENIQYF
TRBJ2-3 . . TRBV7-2 CASSSYTDTQYF
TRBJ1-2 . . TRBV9 CASNSEGSGAYGYTF
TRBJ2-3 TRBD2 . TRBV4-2 CASSQGAGGADTQYF
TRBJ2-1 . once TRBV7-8 CASSPDPYNEQFF
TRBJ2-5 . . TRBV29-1 CSVLFYLGAGLQETQYF
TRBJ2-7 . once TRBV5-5 CASSGITRGEQYF
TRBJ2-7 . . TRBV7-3 CASSPSGRSYEQYF
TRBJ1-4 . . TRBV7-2 CASSLFQGVGEKLFF
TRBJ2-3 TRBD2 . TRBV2 CASSEGNSGSRGDTQYF
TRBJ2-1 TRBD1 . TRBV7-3 CASSPRGTGQFF
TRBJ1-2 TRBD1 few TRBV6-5 CASSFTGGRNYGYTF
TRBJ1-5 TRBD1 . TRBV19 CASRGQYNQPQHF
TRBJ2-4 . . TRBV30 CAGEGRNIQYF
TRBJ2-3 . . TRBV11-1 CASSSVGGADTQYF
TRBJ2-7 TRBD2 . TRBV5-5 CASTLIRGTSGSEQYF
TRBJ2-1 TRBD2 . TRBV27 CASREYGTILLGGRNIEQFF
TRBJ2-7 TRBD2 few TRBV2 CASSGLAGRVFLYEQYF
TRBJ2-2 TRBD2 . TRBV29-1 CSVMASGRGGGELFF
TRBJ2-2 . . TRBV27 CASAGRTNTGELFF
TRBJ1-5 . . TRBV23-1 CASSQSPTSRDWEQPQHF
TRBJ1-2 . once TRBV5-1 CASSSGQYYGYTF
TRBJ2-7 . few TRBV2 CASSSSSYEQYF
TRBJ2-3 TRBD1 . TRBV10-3 CAISESQGQGRTDTQYF
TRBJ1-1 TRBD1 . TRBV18 CASSGQGAPVVTEAFF
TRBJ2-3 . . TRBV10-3 CAISYEPGLQTDTQYF
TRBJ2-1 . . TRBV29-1 CSGQGDLSFRRYNEQFF
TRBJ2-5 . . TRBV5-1 CASSFGASKETQYF